The 28 T cell receptor beta chains given below trace back to one sample, sequenced in a study of blood T cell repertoires in COVID-19. TCRdb keeps only in-frame clones here, not all; method: immunoSEQ multiplex PCR. The data show over 100,000 clones, about 78% seen once. The sequenced sample consisted of peripheral blood. The source of these receptors is a human donor in a cohort sampled during active or convalescent COVID-19.

This rearrangement joins TRBV7-3 to TRBJ1-2, with a possible D match to TRBD1 (5 bases). With 5 bases removed from V and 6 bases from J, the gap between germline ends came to 13 bases. The CDR3 spans 13 residues. CDR1 SGHTA and CDR2 FQGTGA come from the germline V gene. In DNA form, the CDR3 reads TGTGCCAGCAGCCAGGGAACTATGAATGGCTACACCTTC. This codes for CASSQGTMNGYTF.

V usage is TRBV12-5 and J usage is TRBJ2-7; D remains ambiguous. CDR3 length: 14 residues. V shed 0 bases and J shed 0 bases, with 6 bases lying between them. Germline V gives CDR1 LGHNT, CDR2 FRNRAP. CDR3 in DNA: TGTGCTAGTGGTTTGGTACCAGTCTCCTACGAGCAGTACTTC. It yields the protein CASGLVPVSYEQYF.

This chain links TRBV18 with TRBJ1-4; D possibly corresponds to TRBD1 (5 bases). Deletions cut 6 bases from V and 8 bases from J, with 13 bases between. This CDR3 contains 13 residues. Germline CDR1 KGHSH, CDR2 LQKENI. Here the CDR3 DNA reads TGTGCCAGCTCCGCGGGGGAGCAAGAAAAACTGTTTTTT. Encoded protein: CASSAGEQEKLFF.

The rearrangement joins TRBV19 to TRBJ2-4, with 8 nucleotides matching TRBD1. The trim removed 0 bases at V and 0 bases at J, leaving 7 bases unmatched. Germline V gene lookup returns CDR1 LNHDA and CDR2 SQIVND (reference sequence). The CDR3 is 18 amino acids. The CDR3 spells CASSIDRGQAVAKNIQYF. The CDR3 coding sequence is TGTGCCAGTAGTATAGATAGGGGACAGGCCGTAGCCAAAAACATTCAGTACTTC.

The chain joins TRBV28 to TRBJ1-1; tentative D call: TRBD1 (5 bases). The V gene's germline CDR1 is MDHEN and CDR2 SYDVKM. V gave up 11 bases and J gave up 0 bases, with 10 bases separating them. This CDR3 contains 12 residues. The CDR3 DNA sequence: TGTGCCGGAGGGGCGATGAACACTGAAGCTTTCTTT. Translation: CAGGAMNTEAFF. Together with reference TRBV28 and TRBJ1-1, the CDR3 gives the full variable domain: DVKVTQSSRYLVKRTGEKVFLECVQDMDHENMFWYRQDPGLGLRLIYFSYDVKMKEKGDIPEGYSVSREKKERFSLILESASTNQTSMYLCAGGAMNTEAFFGQGTRLTVV.

The genes are TRBV4-2 and TRBJ1-2; maybe TRBD1 (5 bases). CDR1 and CDR2 from the germline V gene are LGHNA and YNFKEQ. V was trimmed by 6 bases and J by 0 bases, leaving 11 bases between them. CDR3 length: 14 amino acids. The CDR3 DNA is TGTGCCAGCAGACTGGACACAGCTAACTATGGCTACACCTTC. This codes for CASRLDTANYGYTF.

This clone was seen a handful of times. The chain joins TRBV6-2 or TRBV6-3 to TRBJ1-1, with 7 nucleotides matching TRBD1. Germline V gene data show CDR1 as MNHEY and CDR2 as SVGEGT. J was trimmed by 1 base and V by 4 bases; bases with no gene match: 3. The CDR3 is made up of 14 amino acids. In DNA form, the CDR3 reads TGTGCCAGCAGTTTCTGGACAGGGAACACTGAAGCTTTCTTT. This codes for CASSFWTGNTEAFF.

The chain couples TRBV7-2 to TRBJ2-5; 7 bases are shared with TRBD2. The CDR3 extends over 16 amino acids. Germline CDR1 SGHTA, CDR2 FQGNSA. The trim removed 5 bases at V and 7 bases at J, leaving 16 bases unmatched. CDR3 residues: CASSLARASGGSTQYF. The DNA of the CDR3 is TGTGCCAGCAGCCTCGCCCGGGCTAGCGGAGGATCGACCCAGTACTTC.

The table lists this clone with a count of one. V gene TRBV11-2 combines with J gene TRBJ2-7; 7 bases line up with TRBD1. Germline V gene data show CDR1 as SGHAT and CDR2 as FQNNGV. The CDR3 is made up of 14 amino acids. Germline trimming cut 6 bases from V and 2 bases from J; bases unmatched to any gene: 7. Here the CDR3 reads CASSLDRVTYEQYF. Written as DNA, the CDR3 is TGTGCCAGCAGTCTAGACAGGGTGACCTACGAGCAGTACTTC.

In its sample, this clone was seen a few times. The V call is TRBV4-3, the J call TRBJ2-2, with 9 bases lining up with TRBD1. The CDR3 runs to 18 residues. The germline V gene has CDR1 LGHNA and CDR2 YSLEER. V was pared by 3 bases and J by 6 bases, with 14 bases of the junction left unmatched. Written as DNA, the CDR3 is TGCGCCAGCAGCCATGATACGTGGGACAGGGAAGGTCCCGGGGAGCTGTTTTTT. Amino acid sequence: CASSHDTWDREGPGELFF.

This chain joins TRBV10-3 and TRBJ1-1, with 9 bases fitting TRBD1. V dropped 9 bases and J dropped 5; count of bases not matched to a gene: 10. CDR1 is ENHRY, CDR2 SYGVKD, per germline. The CDR3 has 14 amino acids. Written as DNA, the CDR3 is TGTGCCATGACACAGGGGGCGCGGGGAACTGAAGCTTTCTTT. Encoded protein: CAMTQGARGTEAFF.

A few counts support this clone. The chain recombines TRBV29-1 with TRBJ2-5; 12 bases match TRBD2. Trimming at V came to 6 bases and at J to 4 bases, leaving 3 bases not matched to a gene. CDR1 SQVTM and CDR2 ANQGSEA come from the germline V gene. The CDR3 totals 13 residues. This CDR3 is CSVRTSGAETQYF. CDR3 sequence (DNA): TGCAGCGTCAGGACTAGCGGGGCAGAGACCCAGTACTTC.

This clone showed up just a few times. This CDR3 is CASSLAWTGLNQPQHF. The DNA of the CDR3 is TGTGCCAGTAGTCTCGCCTGGACAGGACTAAATCAGCCCCAGCATTTT. The chain carries TRBV19 and TRBJ1-5; 7 bases match TRBD1. This CDR3 is built from 16 residues. The junction had 11 bases not matched to a gene; V was cut back by 5 bases and J by 4 bases. Germline V gives CDR1 LNHDA, CDR2 SQIVND (reference sequence).

This chain joins TRBV5-6 and TRBJ1-2, with TRBD1 matching over 10 bases. Germline CDR1 SGHDT, CDR2 YYEEEE. V lost 4 bases, J lost 6 bases, and 12 bases stayed unmatched. The CDR3 has 16 residues. This chain's CDR3 is CASSPMNRDRGNGYTF. For the CDR3, the DNA is TGTGCCAGCAGCCCTATGAACCGGGACAGGGGAAATGGCTACACCTTC.

The chain couples TRBV5-1 to TRBJ2-4; possible D gene TRBD2, 5 bases. This CDR3 contains 17 residues. V lost 3 bases and J lost 0, with 16 bases in between. Germline lookup yields CDR1 SGHRS and CDR2 YFSETQ. CDR3 DNA sequence: TGCGCCAGCAGCTCCCGGGGATATTCCGTAGCCAAAAACATTCAGTACTTC. Amino acid sequence: CASSSRGYSVAKNIQYF.

V and J are TRBV28 and TRBJ1-3; the D gene is possibly TRBD1 (6 bases). The germline CDR1 and CDR2 sequences are MDHEN and SYDVKM. This CDR3 is 15 amino acids long. V dropped 2 bases and J dropped 4 bases, with 12 bases sitting between them. The CDR3 loop is CASSLTGNGGNTIYF. CDR3 sequence (DNA): TGTGCCAGCAGTTTAACAGGGAACGGCGGAAACACCATATATTTT.

To note about this clone: This likely comes from a read error, as the CDR3 has no conserved phenylalanine or tryptophan at its end. It is unclear where the CDR3 begins or ends on the DNA, so no DNA is shown, and the CDR3 is as TCRdb lists it. V gene TRBV21-1 combines with J gene TRBJ1-1; TRBD1, the D gene given by the table, was not confirmed from the DNA. TRBV21-1 has pseudogene status. The CDR3 length equals 10 residues, ends included. This CDR3 is CASRQGSPGT.

This chain links TRBV6-5 with TRBJ1-5; D might be TRBD1 (5 bases). The length of the CDR3 is 14 residues. V was trimmed by 6 bases and J by 9 bases, leaving 18 bases between them. Germline CDR1 is MNHEY and CDR2 is SVGAGI. CDR3 nucleotide sequence: TGTGCCAGCAGCCTGGGCGGGGGTTTTCTGCCCCAGCATTTT. Translated, it gives CASSLGGGFLPQHF.

Ten or more counts support this clone. The chain is built from TRBV5-1 and TRBJ2-1; TRBD1 matches 11 bases. This CDR3 contains 16 residues. V lost 0 bases and J lost 3; bases outside the gene matches: 2. Germline CDR1 reads SGHRS; CDR2 reads YFSETQ. The CDR3, as DNA: TGCGCCAGCAGCTTGGGGACAGGGGGCCTCTACAATGAGCAGTTCTTC. Its translation is CASSLGTGGLYNEQFF.

The rearrangement uses TRBV7-3 and TRBJ2-1, with D perhaps TRBD1 (6 bases). This CDR3 comprises 13 residues. Germline V lookup: CDR1 SGHTA, CDR2 FQGTGA. V was pared by 8 bases and J by 7 bases, with 15 bases between. The CDR3 loop is CASGQGPPNEQFF. The CDR3 DNA is TGTGCCAGCGGGCAGGGGCCGCCTAATGAGCAGTTCTTC.

The chain carries TRBV23-1 and TRBJ1-1; unclear D gene. TRBV23-1 is placed among ORFs of uncertain function. V gave up 5 bases and J gave up 1 base, with 11 bases separating them. The CDR3 is 14 residues long. In nucleotides, the CDR3 is TGCGCCAGCAGTACTGTACGGTGGAACACTGAAGCTTTCTTT. It translates to CASSTVRWNTEAFF.

The chain has TRBV6-1 and TRBJ2-4; 15 nucleotides align to TRBD2. The CDR3 runs 18 residues. Germline assignment: CDR1 MNHNS and CDR2 SASEGT. V lost 2 bases and J lost 2; bases outside the gene matches: 4. The CDR3 spells CASSEWTSGRATKNIQYF. The CDR3 bases are TGTGCCAGCAGTGAATGGACTAGCGGGAGGGCTACCAAAAACATTCAGTACTTC.

This sequence joins TRBV7-9 and TRBJ1-2, with TRBD1 identical over 11 bases. The V gene's germline CDR1 is SEHNR and CDR2 FQNEAQ (reference sequence). V lost 5 bases to trimming and J lost 7 bases; unmatched junction nucleotides: 9. CDR3 length: 15 residues. The DNA for the CDR3 is TGTGCCAGCAGCACCCGAGATGGACAGGGGGCTGGCTACACCTTC. Its protein product is CASSTRDGQGAGYTF. Full variable domain (remainder filled in from reference TRBV7-9 and TRBJ1-2): DTGVSQNPRHKITKRGQNVTFRCDPISEHNRLYWYRQTLGQGPEFLTYFQNEAQLEKSRLLSDRFSAERPKGSFSTLEIQRTEQGDSAMYLCASSTRDGQGAGYTFGSGTRLTVV.

The genes are TRBV27 and TRBJ1-5; weak D call: TRBD1 (5 bases). CDR1 and CDR2 (germline): MNHEY, SMNVEV (reference sequence). V shed 7 bases and J shed 7 bases, with 14 bases lying between them. This CDR3 comprises 13 residues. For the CDR3, the DNA is TGTGCCAGCAAGGGGCTAGGGTCCCAGCCCCAGCATTTT. It codes for CASKGLGSQPQHF.

The CDR3 sequence is CASSTGRSASTDTQYF. DNA for the CDR3: TGTGCCAGTAGTACAGGCCGTTCGGCTAGCACAGATACGCAGTATTTT. The chain links TRBV19 to TRBJ2-3, with no clear D. Germline assignment: CDR1 LNHDA and CDR2 SQIVND (reference sequence). V shed 4 bases and J shed 0 bases, with 14 bases lying between them. CDR3 length equals 16 residues.

The chain links TRBV30 to TRBJ1-5; possible D gene TRBD1, 5 bases. Per germline, CDR1 GTSNPN and CDR2 SVGIG (reference sequence). CDR3 length equals 13 residues. The V and J ends lost 5 bases and 7 bases respectively, with 15 bases between them. The CDR3 DNA reads TGTGCCTGGGACAGTAGGGAGGGACAGCCCCAGCATTTT. It is translated as CAWDSREGQPQHF.

The chain has TRBV19 and TRBJ2-1, with D unresolved. Germline V CDR1 and CDR2: LNHDA, SQIVND (reference sequence). The germline V and J ends were trimmed by 5 bases and 7 bases, with 9 bases remaining between them. The CDR3 spans 12 residues. CDR3 protein: CASSLAGNEQFF. The CDR3, as DNA: TGTGCCAGTAGTCTGGCTGGTAATGAGCAGTTCTTC.

The chain employs TRBV7-2 and TRBJ1-1; unclear D gene. In germline, CDR1 is SGHTA, CDR2 FQGNSA. The CDR3 has 13 amino acids. Trimming took 8 bases from V and 4 from J, leaving 14 bases between them. CDR3 DNA sequence: TGTGCCAGCTGTCGCGCAAGAGGCACTGAAGCTTTCTTT. Protein product: CASCRARGTEAFF.